This T cell receptor beta chain was sequenced during a study of T cell repertoires in cytomegalovirus infection. Using its own MiXCR run on the reads, TCRdb lists one record per CDR3 protein. The sample contains 300,000 to 400,000 distinct CDR3 sequences, more than 8% of which appear only once. Germline CDR1 reads DFQATT; CDR2 reads SNEGSKA (reference sequence). The CDR3 runs to 13 residues. With V trimmed by 6 bases and J by 7 bases, 7 bases remained unmatched. The TCR originated in a human donor in good health (CMV status not recorded). Some clones in this sample may be carry-over from other donors' samples. This chain uses TRBV20-1 with TRBJ1-5; 9 bases map to TRBD1. Sequenced input: PBMCs. In DNA, the CDR3 is TGCAGTGCGGGACAGGGCGGCGGCCAGCCCCAGCATTTT. Translated: CSAGQGGGQPQHF.